In its sample, the clone carrying this T cell receptor (beta chain) was seen once. No antigen is known for it. The record originates from a study of blood T cells in healthy people across ages. General study results and limits: From one million sequenced T cells, diversity estimates were lower bounds. Age advanced and TCR beta diversity per million T cells fell, roughly linearly. Any changes in expanded clonotypes were possibly confounded, as donor CMV status remained unknown.

A sample-barcoded 5' primer and a J-beta primer mix were used in a second PCR of roughly 7 to 11 cycles. TCRdb reanalysed the 5' RACE reads using MiXCR and keeps one entry per CDR3 protein. The data hold 600,000 to 850,000 distinct CDR3 sequences, with about 40% observed a single time. The trim removed 3 bases at V and 0 bases at J, leaving 7 bases unmatched. Germline lookup yields CDR1 SQVTM and CDR2 ANQGSEA. The CDR3 extends over 15 amino acids. There were at least 5.5 micrograms of total RNA extracted from every sample. Sequenced sample: blood. V gene TRBV29-1 combines with J gene TRBJ1-2; 7 bases map to TRBD1. The TCR comes from a woman aged 60 to 75 in good health. The CDR3 region has the DNA TGCAGCGTTGATAACTCCGGACAGGCTAACTATGGCTACACCTTC. Encoded protein: CSVDNSGQANYGYTF. Filled out from reference TRBV29-1 and TRBJ1-2, the complete variable domain reads SAVISQKPSRDICQRGTSLTIQCQVDSQVTMMFWYRQQPGQSLTLIATANQGSEATYESGFVIDKFPISRPNLTFSTLTVSNMSPEDSSIYLCSVDNSGQANYGYTFGSGTRLTVV.